This entry describes one TCR beta chain. Its antigen is still unknown. These data are taken from a study of T cell repertoires and HLA-DP antigens. Study-wide points: No separate analysis of naive versus memory CD4+ cells was done.

The primer mix covered 54 TRBV segments and 13 TRBJ segments. Produced via immunoSEQ multiplex PCR; TCRdb's table is partial and in-frame only. This sample has approximately 90,000 clones; roughly 86% occur once, and the top ten carry 1.7%. Unmatched junction bases numbered 6, after V lost 4 bases and J lost 9 bases. This CDR3 spans 13 amino acids. CDR1 and CDR2 from the germline V gene are GTSNPN and SVGIG (reference sequence). This clonotype originated in a man between 50 and 59 years old in good health and CMV-seronegative. V and J are TRBV30 and TRBJ1-6; 7 bases are shared with TRBD1. Sequencing input: CD4+ T cells from PBMCs. The CDR3 is CAWTRQGISPLHF. CDR3 coding DNA: TGTGCCTGGACCCGACAGGGAATTTCACCCCTCCACTTT. Together with reference TRBV30 and TRBJ1-6, the CDR3 gives the full variable domain: SQTIHQWPATLVQPVGSPLSLECTVEGTSNPNLYWYRQAAGRGLQLLFYSVGIGQISSEVPQNLSASRPQDRQFILSSKKLLLSDSGFYLCAWTRQGISPLHFGNGTRLTVT.